One and the same sample provided the 23 T cell receptor beta chains below, sequenced in a study of radiation and T cells in renal cell carcinoma. Assay: immunoSEQ multiplex PCR; the TCRdb copy retains only in-frame clones and omits some. The sample yields roughly 130,000 clones, 70% to 90% seen once. Time point in this sample: blood 2 weeks post-SBRT. Regarding treatment: 15 Gy SBRT to primary tumor, nephrectomy 4 weeks later. Specimen: blood, collected from a patient whose treatment included radiotherapy and nephrectomy. The receptors originated from a woman in her 70s with renal cell carcinoma.

The V and J genes are TRBV7-2 and TRBJ2-7, with D tentatively TRBD2 (6 bases). This CDR3 spans 15 amino acids. V was shortened by 5 bases and J by 2 bases, with 16 bases between the two germline ends. Germline CDR1 and CDR2: SGHTA and FQGNSA. The chain's CDR3 is CASSPGTSLTYEQYF. CDR3 DNA: TGTGCCAGCAGCCCCGGGACTTCCCTAACCTACGAGCAGTACTTC.

The chain combines TRBV5-1 with TRBJ1-3; TRBD1 is a possible D gene (6 bases). With 0 bases removed from V and 2 bases from J, the gap between germline ends came to 12 bases. CDR1 and CDR2 (germline): SGHRS, YFSETQ. The CDR3 is 16 residues long. The CDR3 DNA follows: TGCGCCAGCAGCTTGGCCCTTACAGGGACTGGAAACACCATATATTTT. Encoded protein: CASSLALTGTGNTIYF.

J is TRBJ2-7 and V is TRBV7-2; perhaps TRBD2 as D (5 bases). In germline, CDR1 is SGHTA, CDR2 FQGNSA. The CDR3 is 14 amino acids. V was pared by 2 bases and J by 0 bases, with 8 bases between. The CDR3 here is CASSLSSYSYEQYF. CDR3 nucleotides: TGTGCCAGCAGCTTATCTAGCTACTCCTACGAGCAGTACTTC.

The chain employs TRBV5-1 and TRBJ2-2; D is unclear. CDR3 size: 19 residues. Trimming took off 1 base at V and 0 bases at J, with 19 bases between the two ends. CDR1 is SGHRS, CDR2 YFSETQ, per germline. The CDR3 spells CASSLTDSGKAANTGELFF. In DNA, the CDR3 is TGCGCCAGCAGCTTGACCGATTCTGGGAAGGCCGCGAACACCGGGGAGCTGTTTTTT.

This chain links TRBV20-1 with TRBJ2-7; no firm D call. The V end was cut by 4 bases, the J end by 6 bases, with 10 bases between. The germline gives CDR1 DFQATT, CDR2 SNEGSKA (reference sequence). This CDR3 comprises 11 residues. Here the CDR3 DNA reads TGCAGTGCTACCCTCCTTCGCGAGCAGTACTTC. Protein product: CSATLLREQYF.

The chain couples TRBV19 to TRBJ1-1; TRBD1 aligns across 11 bases. V lost 5 bases and J lost 5; bases outside the gene matches: 4. CDR3 length: 14 residues. The V gene's germline CDR1 is LNHDA and CDR2 SQIVND (reference sequence). The CDR3, as DNA: TGTGCCAGTAGTGTAGGGACAGGGGGAACTGAAGCTTTCTTT. Translated: CASSVGTGGTEAFF.

This chain connects TRBV9 to TRBJ2-3; D is perhaps TRBD2 (6 bases). Germline-derived CDR1 and CDR2 are SGDLS and YYNGEE. The CDR3 has 15 residues. V was shortened by 4 bases and J by 0 bases, with 12 bases between the two germline ends. The chain's CDR3 is CASSRGTFSTDTQYF. The CDR3 bases are TGTGCCAGCAGCCGGGGGACCTTCAGCACAGATACGCAGTATTTT.

The V and J genes are TRBV5-4 and TRBJ2-2; perhaps TRBD1 as D (5 bases). The CDR3 is 14 amino acids. V was shortened by 0 bases and J by 4 bases, with 7 bases between the two germline ends. Germline-derived CDR1 and CDR2 are SGHNT and YYREEE (reference sequence). CDR3 sequence reads: CASSLDRTTGELFF. DNA of the CDR3: TGTGCCAGCAGCTTGGACAGGACCACCGGGGAGCTGTTTTTT.

The chain couples TRBV19 to TRBJ1-5, with D unclear. CDR3 length equals 12 residues. Germline values: CDR1 LNHDA, CDR2 SQIVND (reference sequence). V was trimmed by 6 bases and J by 6 bases, leaving 9 bases between them. The CDR3 protein is CASSFPPQPQHF. The CDR3 region has the DNA TGTGCCAGTAGCTTTCCTCCTCAGCCCCAGCATTTT.

This chain connects TRBV19 to TRBJ1-5; no reliable D call. CDR3 size: 16 residues. V was shortened by 2 bases and J by 1 base, with 12 bases between the two germline ends. CDR1 and CDR2 (germline): LNHDA, SQIVND (reference sequence). DNA of the CDR3: TGTGCCAGTAGTATAAGGAGACGCGAGAGCAATCAGCCCCAGCATTTT. Its protein is CASSIRRRESNQPQHF.

In its sample, this clone was seen once. The V and J genes are TRBV5-1 and TRBJ2-1, with TRBD2 as a possible D gene (6 bases). Germline-derived CDR1 and CDR2 are SGHRS and YFSETQ. Trimming removed 5 bases from V and 5 bases from J, with 14 bases in between. The CDR3 is 14 amino acids. CDR3 sequence (DNA): TGCGCCAGCAGTCCCTCCGGGACTGACAATGAGCAGTTCTTC. Translation: CASSPSGTDNEQFF.

This clone was found once. J is TRBJ1-5 and V is TRBV5-1, with TRBD1 as a possible D gene (6 bases). The CDR3 loop spans 15 amino acids. The germline CDR1 and CDR2 sequences are SGHRS and YFSETQ. Deletions cut 3 bases from V and 2 bases from J, with 12 bases between. For the CDR3, the DNA is TGCGCCAGCAGCTCAGGGGCGGCGGGCAATCAGCCCCAGCATTTT. Translation gives CASSSGAAGNQPQHF.

The rearrangement joins TRBV29-1 to TRBJ2-1, with 8 bases matching TRBD1. This CDR3 has 13 amino acids. J was trimmed by 6 bases and V by 4 bases; bases with no gene match: 5. Per germline, CDR1 SQVTM and CDR2 ANQGSEA. The CDR3 DNA is TGCAGCGTTGCGACAGGGGTAGCCAATGAGCAGTTCTTC. It is translated as CSVATGVANEQFF.

The count of this clone is one. This rearrangement joins TRBV29-1 to TRBJ2-3; 9 nucleotides align to TRBD1. Per germline, CDR1 SQVTM and CDR2 ANQGSEA. Trimming removed 4 bases from V and 5 bases from J; junction bases left unmatched: 4. The CDR3 spans 13 residues. The CDR3 DNA reads TGCAGCGTTGGGGACAGGGTAATAGATACGCAGTATTTT. This codes for CSVGDRVIDTQYF.

As for this clone: The sample contains more than one DNA sequence encoding this CDR3. The chain links TRBV6-4 to TRBJ1-4; 8 bases are shared with TRBD1. Germline V gene sequence: CDR1 MRHNA, CDR2 SNTAGT. This CDR3 is 16 amino acids long. Trimming took 6 bases from V and 0 from J; bases not matched to a gene: 6. The DNA for the CDR3 is TGTGCCAGCAGCCAAGGACAGGGAGCAACTAATGAAAAACTGTTTTTT. Protein sequence: CASSQGQGATNEKLFF.

The chain joins TRBV6-5 to TRBJ1-2, with a possible D match to TRBD1 (5 bases). The CDR3 is 15 residues long. V was pared by 3 bases and J by 4 bases, with 15 bases between. Germline V gene lookup returns CDR1 MNHEY and CDR2 SVGAGI. CDR3 sequence: CASSYGAPTVYGYTF. The CDR3 DNA sequence: TGTGCCAGCAGTTATGGGGCACCGACTGTCTATGGCTACACCTTC.

This clone was detected only once. The chain has TRBV7-3 and TRBJ2-3; D may correspond to TRBD1 or TRBD2 (5 bases each). The germline V gene encodes CDR1 SGHTA and CDR2 FQGTGA. V was clipped by 1 base and J by 2 bases, with 13 bases between them. The CDR3 contains 16 residues. Here the CDR3 DNA reads TGTGCCAGCAGCTTAAGTTTACTAGGGGTCACAGATACGCAGTATTTT. This gives the protein CASSLSLLGVTDTQYF.

The chain links TRBV7-9 to TRBJ1-1, with 7 bases fitting TRBD1. CDR1 is SEHNR, CDR2 FQNEAQ, per germline (reference sequence). This CDR3 contains 14 residues. With V trimmed by 5 bases and J by 1 base, 4 bases remained unmatched. DNA of the CDR3: TGTGCCAGCAGCCCGGGACAGAGGAACACTGAAGCTTTCTTT. Its protein product is CASSPGQRNTEAFF.

The DNA of the CDR3 is TGTGCCACCAGCAGAGAGCGGCATGGGGCCAACGTCCTGACTTTC. Encoded protein: CATSRERHGANVLTF. V gene TRBV15 combines with J gene TRBJ2-6; D unresolved. The CDR3 runs 15 residues. V was trimmed by 0 bases and J by 3 bases, leaving 6 bases between them. The germline gives CDR1 LNHNV, CDR2 YYDKDF (reference sequence).

CDR3: CATSRPGTGATEAFF. In DNA, the CDR3 is TGTGCCACCAGCAGGCCCGGGACAGGGGCCACTGAAGCTTTCTTT. The chain recombines TRBV15 with TRBJ1-1; 10 bases map to TRBD1. CDR3 length: 15 amino acids. V gave up 3 bases and J gave up 4 bases; unmatched junction bases: 5. The germline gives CDR1 LNHNV, CDR2 YYDKDF (reference sequence).

The chain recombines TRBV27 with TRBJ1-2; D may be TRBD1 (5 bases). Germline V lookup: CDR1 MNHEY, CDR2 SMNVEV (reference sequence). The germline V and J ends were trimmed by 6 bases and 0 bases, with 8 bases remaining between them. The CDR3 consists of 13 residues. In DNA, the CDR3 is TGTGCCAGCAGCCGGGGGTCTAACTATGGCTACACCTTC. Translating gives CASSRGSNYGYTF.

This clone was recorded once. J is TRBJ1-1 and V is TRBV4-3; D possibly corresponds to TRBD1 (6 bases). This CDR3 region has 16 residues. CDR1 LGHNA and CDR2 YSLEER come from the germline V gene. V lost 0 bases to trimming and J lost 4 bases, with 15 bases between them. The CDR3 here is CASSQDGGQGSTEAFF. The CDR3 bases are TGCGCCAGCAGCCAAGATGGGGGGCAGGGGAGCACTGAAGCTTTCTTT.

The chain carries TRBV9 and TRBJ2-5; D unclear. From germline, CDR1 is SGDLS and CDR2 YYNGEE. V lost 2 bases to trimming and J lost 4 bases, with 9 bases between them. This CDR3 comprises 13 residues. The CDR3 DNA follows: TGTGCCAGCAGCGTGGGGTCTTTAGAGACCCAGTACTTC. Its translation: CASSVGSLETQYF. The full variable domain, rest sourced from reference TRBV9 and TRBJ2-5, is DSGVTQTPKHLITATGQRVTLRCSPRSGDLSVYWYQQSLDQGLQFLIQYYNGEERAKGNILERFSAQQFPDLHSELNLSSLELGDSALYFCASSVGSLETQYFGPGTRLLVL.